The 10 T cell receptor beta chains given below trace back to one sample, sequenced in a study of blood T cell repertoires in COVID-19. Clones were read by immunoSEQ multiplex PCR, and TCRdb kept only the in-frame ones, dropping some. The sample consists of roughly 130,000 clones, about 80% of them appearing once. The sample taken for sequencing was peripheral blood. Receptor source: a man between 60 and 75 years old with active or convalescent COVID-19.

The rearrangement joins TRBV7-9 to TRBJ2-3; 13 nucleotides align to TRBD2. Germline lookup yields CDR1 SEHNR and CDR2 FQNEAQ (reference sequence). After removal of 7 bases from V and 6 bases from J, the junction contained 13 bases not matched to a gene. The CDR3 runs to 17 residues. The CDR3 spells CASTQGTSGVFGDTQYF. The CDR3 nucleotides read TGTGCCAGCACCCAAGGGACTAGCGGGGTCTTCGGGGATACGCAGTATTTT. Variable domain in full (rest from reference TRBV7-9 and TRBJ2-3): DTGVSQNPRHKITKRGQNVTFRCDPISEHNRLYWYRQTLGQGPEFLTYFQNEAQLEKSRLLSDRFSAERPKGSFSTLEIQRTEQGDSAMYLCASTQGTSGVFGDTQYFGPGTRLTVL.

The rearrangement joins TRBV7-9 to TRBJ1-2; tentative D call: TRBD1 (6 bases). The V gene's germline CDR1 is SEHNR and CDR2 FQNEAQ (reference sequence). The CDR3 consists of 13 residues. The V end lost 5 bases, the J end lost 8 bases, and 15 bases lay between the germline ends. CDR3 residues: CASSTSGDGGYTF. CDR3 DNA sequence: TGTGCCAGCAGCACATCAGGGGATGGGGGCTACACCTTC.

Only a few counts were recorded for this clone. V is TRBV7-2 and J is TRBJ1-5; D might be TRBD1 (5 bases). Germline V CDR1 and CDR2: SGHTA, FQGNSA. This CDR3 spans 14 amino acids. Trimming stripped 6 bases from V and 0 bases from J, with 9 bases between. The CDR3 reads CASSRDSSNQPQHF. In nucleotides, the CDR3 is TGTGCCAGCAGTCGAGACAGTAGCAATCAGCCCCAGCATTTT.

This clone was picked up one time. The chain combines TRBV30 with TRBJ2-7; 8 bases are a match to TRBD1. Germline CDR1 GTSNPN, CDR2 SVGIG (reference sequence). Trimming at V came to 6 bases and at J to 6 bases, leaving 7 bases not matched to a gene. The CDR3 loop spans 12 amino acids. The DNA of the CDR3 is TGTGCCTGTACAGGGGGGCTTAGCGAGCAGTACTTC. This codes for CACTGGLSEQYF.

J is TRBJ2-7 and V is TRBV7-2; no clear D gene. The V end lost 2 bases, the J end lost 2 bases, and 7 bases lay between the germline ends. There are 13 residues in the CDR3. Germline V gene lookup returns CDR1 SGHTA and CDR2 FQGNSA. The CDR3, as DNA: TGTGCCAGCAGCTTACAACAGACCTACGAGCAGTACTTC. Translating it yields CASSLQQTYEQYF.

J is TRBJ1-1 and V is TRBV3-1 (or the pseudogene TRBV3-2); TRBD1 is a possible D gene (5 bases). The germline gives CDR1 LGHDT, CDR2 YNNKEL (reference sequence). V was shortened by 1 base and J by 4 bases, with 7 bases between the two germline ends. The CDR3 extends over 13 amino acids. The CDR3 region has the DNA TGTGCCAGCAGCCAAGGGAGGGGCACTGAAGCTTTCTTT. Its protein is CASSQGRGTEAFF.

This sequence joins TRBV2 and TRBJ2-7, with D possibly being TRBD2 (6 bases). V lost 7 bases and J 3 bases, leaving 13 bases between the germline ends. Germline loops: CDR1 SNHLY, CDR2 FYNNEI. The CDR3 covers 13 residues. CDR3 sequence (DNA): TGTGCCAGCAAGGGGACTCAGCTCTACGAGCAGTACTTC. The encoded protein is CASKGTQLYEQYF.

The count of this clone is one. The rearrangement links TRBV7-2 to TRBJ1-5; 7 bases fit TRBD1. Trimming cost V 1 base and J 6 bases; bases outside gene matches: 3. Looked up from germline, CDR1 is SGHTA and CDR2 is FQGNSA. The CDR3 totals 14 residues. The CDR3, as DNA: TGTGCCAGCAGCTTAGAAGGGGGCAGTCAGCCCCAGCATTTT. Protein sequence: CASSLEGGSQPQHF.

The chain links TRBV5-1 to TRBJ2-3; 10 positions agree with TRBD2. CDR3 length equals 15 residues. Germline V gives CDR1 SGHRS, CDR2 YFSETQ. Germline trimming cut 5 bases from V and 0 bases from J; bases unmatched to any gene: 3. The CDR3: CASRRTSGSTDTQYF. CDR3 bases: TGCGCCAGCAGACGGACTAGCGGTAGCACAGATACGCAGTATTTT. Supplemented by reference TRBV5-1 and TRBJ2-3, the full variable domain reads KAGVTQTPRYLIKTRGQQVTLSCSPISGHRSVSWYQQTPGQGLQFLFEYFSETQRNKGNFPGRFSGRQFSNSRSEMNVSTLELGDSALYLCASRRTSGSTDTQYFGPGTRLTVL.

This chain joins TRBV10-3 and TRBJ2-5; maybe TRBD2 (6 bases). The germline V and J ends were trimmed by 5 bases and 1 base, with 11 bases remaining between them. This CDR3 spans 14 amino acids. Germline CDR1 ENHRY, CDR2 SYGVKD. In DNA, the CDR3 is TGTGCCATCAGTTACGGGAGACTCCAAGAGACCCAGTACTTC. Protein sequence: CAISYGRLQETQYF.